Shown below are 3 T cell receptor beta chains from a single sample sequenced in a study of shared clonotypes between healthy human individuals. TCRdb's table, derived via immunoSEQ multiplex PCR, lists solely in-frame clones and lacks some. The repertoire holds about 100,000 clones, with 60% to 75% as singletons. Sequencing used memory CD8+ T cells sorted from blood. Subset meaning: CD45RO+ cells pooled with CCR7-negative TemRA cells. Receptors originate from a man aged 25-45 years in good health.

The chain is built from TRBV4-1 and TRBJ2-7; D possibly uses TRBD1 or TRBD2 (5 bases each). CDR3 length: 15 residues. Germline CDR1 and CDR2: MGHRA and YSYEKL. The V end lost 1 base, the J end lost 7 bases, and 17 bases lay between the germline ends. CDR3 residues: CASSQVGGRGREQYF. The CDR3 region has the DNA TGCGCCAGCAGCCAAGTTGGGGGTAGGGGAAGGGAGCAGTACTTC.

V and J are TRBV20-1 and TRBJ2-7; D not resolved. Germline CDR1 DFQATT, CDR2 SNEGSKA (reference sequence). V was shortened by 6 bases and J by 7 bases, with 13 bases between the two germline ends. The CDR3 extends over 11 amino acids. The CDR3 spells CSAIDQFEQYF. CDR3 bases: TGCAGTGCCATCGATCAATTTGAGCAGTACTTC.

The chain employs TRBV27 and TRBJ1-1, with D maybe TRBD1 (6 bases). Trimming cost V 4 bases and J 1 base, with 19 bases left between them. CDR3 length: 17 residues. Germline CDR1 reads MNHEY; CDR2 reads SMNVEV (reference sequence). CDR3: CASSSRSTGGENTEAFF. CDR3 in DNA: TGTGCCAGCAGTTCCCGATCGACAGGAGGGGAGAACACTGAAGCTTTCTTT.